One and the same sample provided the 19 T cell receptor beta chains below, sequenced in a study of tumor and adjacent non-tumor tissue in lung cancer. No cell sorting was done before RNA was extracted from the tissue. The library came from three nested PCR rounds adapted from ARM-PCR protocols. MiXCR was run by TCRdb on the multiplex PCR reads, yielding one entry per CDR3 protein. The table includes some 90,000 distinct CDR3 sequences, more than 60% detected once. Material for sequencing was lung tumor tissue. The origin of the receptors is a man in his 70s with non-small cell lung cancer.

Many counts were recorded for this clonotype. DNA for the CDR3: TGTGCCAGCAGTTATGGACAGGGTTACAATGAGCAGTTCTTC. This sequence encodes CASSYGQGYNEQFF. J is TRBJ2-1 and V is TRBV6-2 or TRBV6-3, with 8 bases lining up with TRBD1. The length of the CDR3 is 14 residues. Per germline, CDR1 MNHEY and CDR2 SVGEGT. The ends lost 3 bases at V and 4 bases at J; junction bases unmatched: 2.

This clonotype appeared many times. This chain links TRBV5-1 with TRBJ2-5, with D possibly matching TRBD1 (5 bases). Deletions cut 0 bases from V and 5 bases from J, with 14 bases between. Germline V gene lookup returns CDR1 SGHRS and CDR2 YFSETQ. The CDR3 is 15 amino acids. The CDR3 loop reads CASSLEGIGMETQYF. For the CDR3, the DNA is TGCGCCAGCAGCTTGGAGGGGATAGGAATGGAGACCCAGTACTTC. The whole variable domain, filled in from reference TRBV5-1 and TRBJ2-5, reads KAGVTQTPRYLIKTRGQQVTLSCSPISGHRSVSWYQQTPGQGLQFLFEYFSETQRNKGNFPGRFSGRQFSNSRSEMNVSTLELGDSALYLCASSLEGIGMETQYFGPGTRLLVL.

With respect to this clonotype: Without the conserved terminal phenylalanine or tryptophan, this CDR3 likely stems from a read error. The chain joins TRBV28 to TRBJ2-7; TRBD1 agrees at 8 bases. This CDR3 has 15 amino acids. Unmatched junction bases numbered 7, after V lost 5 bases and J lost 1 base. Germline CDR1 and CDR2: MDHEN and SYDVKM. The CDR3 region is CASSIRGRGSYEQYI. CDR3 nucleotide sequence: TGTGCCAGCAGTATCAGGGGGCGCGGATCCTACGAGCAGTACATC.

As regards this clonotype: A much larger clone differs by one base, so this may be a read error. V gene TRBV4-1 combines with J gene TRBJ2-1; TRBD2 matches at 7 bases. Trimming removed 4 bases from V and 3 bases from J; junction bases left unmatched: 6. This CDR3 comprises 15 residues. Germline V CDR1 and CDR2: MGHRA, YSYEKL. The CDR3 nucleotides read TGCGCCAGCAGCCGGGCGGGGGAGGACTACAATGAGCAGTTCTTC. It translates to CASSRAGEDYNEQFF.

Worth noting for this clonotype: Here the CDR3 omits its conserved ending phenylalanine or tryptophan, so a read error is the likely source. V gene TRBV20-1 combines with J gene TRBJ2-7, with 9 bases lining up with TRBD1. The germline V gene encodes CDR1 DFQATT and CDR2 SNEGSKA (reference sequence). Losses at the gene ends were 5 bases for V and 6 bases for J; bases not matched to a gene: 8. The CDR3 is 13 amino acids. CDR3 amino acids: CSAPPGQGGEQYL. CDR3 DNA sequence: TGCAGTGCTCCTCCGGGACAGGGTGGCGAGCAGTACTTA.

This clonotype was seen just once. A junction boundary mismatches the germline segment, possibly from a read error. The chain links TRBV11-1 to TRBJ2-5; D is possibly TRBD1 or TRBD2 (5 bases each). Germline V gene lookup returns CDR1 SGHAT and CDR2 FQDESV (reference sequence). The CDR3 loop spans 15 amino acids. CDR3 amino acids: CASSPGDGVFETRYF. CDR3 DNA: TGTGCCAGTAGCCCCGGGGACGGGGTTTTTGAGACCCGGTACTTC. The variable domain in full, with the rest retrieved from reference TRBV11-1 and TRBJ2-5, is EAEVAQSPRYKITEKSQAVAFWCDPISGHATLYWYRQILGQGPELLVQFQDESVVDDSQLPKDRFSAERLKGVDSTLKIQPAELGDSAMYLCASSPGDGVFETRYFGPGTRLLVL.

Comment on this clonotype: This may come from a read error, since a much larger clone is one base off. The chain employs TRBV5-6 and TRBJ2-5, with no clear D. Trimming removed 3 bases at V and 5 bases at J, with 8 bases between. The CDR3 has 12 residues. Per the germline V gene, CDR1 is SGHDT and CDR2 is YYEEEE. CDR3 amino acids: CASSYREETQYF. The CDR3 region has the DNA TGTGCCAGCAGCTACAGAGAGGAGACCCAGTACTTC. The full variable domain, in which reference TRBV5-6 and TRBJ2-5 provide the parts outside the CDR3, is DAGVTQSPTHLIKTRGQQVTLRCSPKSGHDTVSWYQQALGQGPQFIFQYYEEEERQRGNFPDRFSGHQFPNYSSELNVNALLLGDSALYLCASSYREETQYFGPGTRLLVL.

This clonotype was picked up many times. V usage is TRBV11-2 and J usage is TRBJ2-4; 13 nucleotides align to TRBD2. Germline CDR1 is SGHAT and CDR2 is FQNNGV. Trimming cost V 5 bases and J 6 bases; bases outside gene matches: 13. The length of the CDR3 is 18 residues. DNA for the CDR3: TGTGCCAGCAGCCAGGGGACTAGCGGGGCCAGGCGTTCAAACATTCAGTACTTC. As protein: CASSQGTSGARRSNIQYF.

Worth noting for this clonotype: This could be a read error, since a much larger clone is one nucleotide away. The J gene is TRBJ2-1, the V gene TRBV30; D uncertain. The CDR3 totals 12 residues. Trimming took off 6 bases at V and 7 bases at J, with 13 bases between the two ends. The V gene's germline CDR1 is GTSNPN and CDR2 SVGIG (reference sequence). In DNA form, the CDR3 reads TGTGCCTGTAAGGGCTATCCAAATGAGCAGTTCTTC. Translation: CACKGYPNEQFF.

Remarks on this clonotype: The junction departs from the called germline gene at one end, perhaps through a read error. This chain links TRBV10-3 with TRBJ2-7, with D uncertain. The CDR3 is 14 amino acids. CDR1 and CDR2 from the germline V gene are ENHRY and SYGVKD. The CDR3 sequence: CTISQTGSDNEQYF. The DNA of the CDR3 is TGTACCATCAGTCAGACCGGTTCCGACAACGAGCAGTACTTC.

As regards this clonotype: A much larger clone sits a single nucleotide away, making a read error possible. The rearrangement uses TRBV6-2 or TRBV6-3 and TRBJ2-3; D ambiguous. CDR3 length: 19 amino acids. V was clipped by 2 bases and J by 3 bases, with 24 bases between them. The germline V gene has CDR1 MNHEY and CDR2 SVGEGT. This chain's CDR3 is CASSYPQALAPKGTDTQYF. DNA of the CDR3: TGTGCCAGCAGTTACCCCCAGGCCCTGGCACCGAAAGGGACAGATACGCAGTATTTT.

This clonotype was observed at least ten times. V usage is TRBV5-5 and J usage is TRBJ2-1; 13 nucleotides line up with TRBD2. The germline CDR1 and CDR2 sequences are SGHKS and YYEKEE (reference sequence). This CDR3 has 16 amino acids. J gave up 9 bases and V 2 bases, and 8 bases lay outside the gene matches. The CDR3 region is CASSFTTSGGLSEQFF. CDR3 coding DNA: TGTGCCAGCAGCTTCACGACTAGCGGGGGGCTTAGTGAGCAGTTCTTC.

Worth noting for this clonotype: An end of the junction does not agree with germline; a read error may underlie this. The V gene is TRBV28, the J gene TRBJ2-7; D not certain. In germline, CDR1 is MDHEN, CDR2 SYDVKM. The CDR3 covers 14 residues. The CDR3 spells CASSLLPRVYEHYF. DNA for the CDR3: TGTGCCAGTAGTTTATTACCGCGTGTCTACGAGCACTACTTC.

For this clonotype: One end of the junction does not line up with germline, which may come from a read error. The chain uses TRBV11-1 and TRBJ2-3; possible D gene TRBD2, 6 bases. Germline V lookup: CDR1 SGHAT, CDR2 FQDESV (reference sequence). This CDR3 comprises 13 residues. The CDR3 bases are TGTGCCTGCAGCTTAGCGGTGATTGATGCGCAGTATTTT. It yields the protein CACSLAVIDAQYF.

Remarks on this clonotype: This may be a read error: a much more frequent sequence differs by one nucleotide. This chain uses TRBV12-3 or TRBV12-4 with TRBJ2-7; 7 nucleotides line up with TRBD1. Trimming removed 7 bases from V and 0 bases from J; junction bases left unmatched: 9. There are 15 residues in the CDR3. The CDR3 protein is CASTRARDSSYEQYF. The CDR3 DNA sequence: TGTGCCAGCACCAGAGCCCGGGACAGCTCCTACGAGCAGTACTTC.

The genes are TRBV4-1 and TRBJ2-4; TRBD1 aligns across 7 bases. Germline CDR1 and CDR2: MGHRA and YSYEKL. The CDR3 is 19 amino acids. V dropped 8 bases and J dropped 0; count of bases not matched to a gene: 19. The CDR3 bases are TGCGCCAGCGGCCGGGTTGCGCAGGGGGTTGTAAAAGCCAAAAACATTCAGTACTTC. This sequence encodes CASGRVAQGVVKAKNIQYF.

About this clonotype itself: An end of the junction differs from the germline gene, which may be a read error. The CDR3: CASSHSGQGTRNQPQHF. The DNA of the CDR3 is TGTGCTAGCAGTCACTCGGGACAGGGGACACGAAATCAGCCCCAGCATTTT. The chain recombines TRBV6-6 with TRBJ1-5; 10 positions agree with TRBD1. This CDR3 contains 17 residues. Germline CDR1 MNHNY, CDR2 SVGAGI (reference sequence).

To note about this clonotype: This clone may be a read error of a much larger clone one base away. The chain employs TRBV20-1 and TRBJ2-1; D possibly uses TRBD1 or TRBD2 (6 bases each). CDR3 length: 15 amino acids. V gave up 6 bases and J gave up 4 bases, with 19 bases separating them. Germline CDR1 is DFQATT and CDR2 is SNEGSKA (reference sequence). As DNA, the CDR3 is TGCAGTGCCAGCTCGACTAGAGGGGGGTACAATGAGCAGTTCTTC. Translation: CSASSTRGGYNEQFF.

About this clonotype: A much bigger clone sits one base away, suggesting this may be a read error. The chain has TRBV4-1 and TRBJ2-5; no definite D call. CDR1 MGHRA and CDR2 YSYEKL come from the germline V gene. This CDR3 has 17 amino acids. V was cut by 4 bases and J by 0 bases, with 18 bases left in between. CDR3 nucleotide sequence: TGCGCCAGCAGCCCCCATTCGGTGGGGATGTACCAAGAGACCCAGTACTTC. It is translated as CASSPHSVGMYQETQYF.